This T cell receptor beta chain was retrieved from a study of CD8+CD57+ T cells in acquired aplastic anemia. Study background: Mean DNA quantity obtained from sorted CD4+ and CD8+ cells was 2.5 to 4 ug.

Using genomic DNA as the template, TCR beta VDJ and CDR3 profiling was carried out. TCRdb reprocessed the reads via MiXCR and lists one record per CDR3 protein. The sample lists 400,000 to 500,000 distinct CDR3 sequences, 60% to 80% seen once, with approximately 3.9% in the top ten. The TCR was taken from a human donor in good health, serving as a control. Sequences were obtained from sorted CD4+, CD8+, or CD8+CD57+ T cells (not recorded which) from PBMCs.

The DNA for the CDR3 is TGTGCCACCAGCAGACAGGGGGCCCTTCGGAACGAGCAGTACTTC. Translating it yields CATSRQGALRNEQYF. The genes are TRBV15 and TRBJ2-7; 8 bases match TRBD1. Germline values: CDR1 LNHNV, CDR2 YYDKDF (reference sequence). This CDR3 region has 15 residues. V dropped 2 bases and J dropped 5; count of bases not matched to a gene: 8.